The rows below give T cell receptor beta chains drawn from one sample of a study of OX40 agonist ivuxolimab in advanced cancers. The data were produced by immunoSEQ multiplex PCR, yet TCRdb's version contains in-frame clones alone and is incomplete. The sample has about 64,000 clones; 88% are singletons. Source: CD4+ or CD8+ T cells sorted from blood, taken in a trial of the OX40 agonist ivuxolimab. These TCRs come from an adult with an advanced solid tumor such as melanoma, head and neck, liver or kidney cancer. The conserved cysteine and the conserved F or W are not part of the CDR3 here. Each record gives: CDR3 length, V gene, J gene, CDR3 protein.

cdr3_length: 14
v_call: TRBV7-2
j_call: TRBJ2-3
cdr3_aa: ASSQRAGLAGDTQY

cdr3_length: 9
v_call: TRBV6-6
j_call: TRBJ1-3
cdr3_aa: ASSYANTIY

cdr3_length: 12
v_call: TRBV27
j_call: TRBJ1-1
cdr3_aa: ASKVSRGNTEAF

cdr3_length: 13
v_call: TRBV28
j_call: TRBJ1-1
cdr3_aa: ASSRPGVANTEAF

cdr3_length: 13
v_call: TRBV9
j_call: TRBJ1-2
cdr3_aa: ASSGSTQGAGGYT

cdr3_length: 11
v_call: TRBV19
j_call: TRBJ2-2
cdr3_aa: ASHWANTGELF

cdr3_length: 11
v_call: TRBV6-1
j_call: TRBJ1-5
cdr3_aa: ASSEVRAQPQH

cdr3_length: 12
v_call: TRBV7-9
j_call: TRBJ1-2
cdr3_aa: ASSLGNPGGGYT

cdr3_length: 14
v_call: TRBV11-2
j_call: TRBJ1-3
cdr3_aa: ASSLTGAGAGNTIY

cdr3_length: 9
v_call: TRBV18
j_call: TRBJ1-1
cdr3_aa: ASSSQWEAF

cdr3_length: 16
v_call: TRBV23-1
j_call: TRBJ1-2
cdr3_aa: ASSHPVRDIPFNYGYT

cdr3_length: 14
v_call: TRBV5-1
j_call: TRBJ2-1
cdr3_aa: ASSWKQGSGIDEQF

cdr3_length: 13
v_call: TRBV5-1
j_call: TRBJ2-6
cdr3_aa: ASSPSGAGANVLT

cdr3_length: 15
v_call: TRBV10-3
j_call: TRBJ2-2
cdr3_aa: AISGTSGAWGTGELF

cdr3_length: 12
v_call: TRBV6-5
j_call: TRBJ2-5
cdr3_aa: ASSLLAAGETQY

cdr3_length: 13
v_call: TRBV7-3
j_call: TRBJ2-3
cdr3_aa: ASSLGHPSWDTQY

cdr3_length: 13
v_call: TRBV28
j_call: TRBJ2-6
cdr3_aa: ASSIKAAGANVLT

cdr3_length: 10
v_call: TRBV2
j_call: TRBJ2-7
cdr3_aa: ASGRQDSGQY

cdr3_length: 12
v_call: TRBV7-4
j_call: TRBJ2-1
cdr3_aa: ASPPGLAPNEQF

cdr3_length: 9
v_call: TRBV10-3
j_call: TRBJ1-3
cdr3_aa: AIRNGNTIY

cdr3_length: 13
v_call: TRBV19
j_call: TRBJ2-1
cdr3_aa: ASKGVGAGSREQF

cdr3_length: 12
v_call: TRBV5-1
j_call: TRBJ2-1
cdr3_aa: ASSPGAGGSEQF

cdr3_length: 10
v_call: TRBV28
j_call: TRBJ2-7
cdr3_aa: ASSLQGNQQY

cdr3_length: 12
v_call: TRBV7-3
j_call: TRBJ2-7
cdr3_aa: ASSLFQGAHEQY

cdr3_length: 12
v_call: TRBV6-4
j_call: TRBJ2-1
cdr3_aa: ASSTSGRHNEQF

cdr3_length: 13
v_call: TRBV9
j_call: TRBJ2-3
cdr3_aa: ASSVERSWTDTQY

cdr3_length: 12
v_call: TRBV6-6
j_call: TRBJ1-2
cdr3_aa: ASRDSSWGYGYT

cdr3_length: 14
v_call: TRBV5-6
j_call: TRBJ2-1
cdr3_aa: ASSLFRGLAGHEQF

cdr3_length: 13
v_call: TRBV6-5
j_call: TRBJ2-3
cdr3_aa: ATAGSFAFTDTQY

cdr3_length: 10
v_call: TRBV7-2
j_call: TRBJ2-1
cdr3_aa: ASSLVVHEQF

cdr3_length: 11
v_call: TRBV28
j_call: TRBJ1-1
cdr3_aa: ASSFETGTEAF

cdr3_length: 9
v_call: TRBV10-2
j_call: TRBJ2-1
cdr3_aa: ASMRASEKF

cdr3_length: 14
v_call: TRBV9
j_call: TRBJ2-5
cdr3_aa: ASSVGDRGRRETQY

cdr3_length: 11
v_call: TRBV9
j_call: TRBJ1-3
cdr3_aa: ASSRDSRNTIY

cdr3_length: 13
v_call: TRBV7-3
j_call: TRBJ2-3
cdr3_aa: ASSLWQGRTDTQY

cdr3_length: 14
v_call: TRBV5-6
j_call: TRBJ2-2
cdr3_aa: ASSLRTSGRIGELF

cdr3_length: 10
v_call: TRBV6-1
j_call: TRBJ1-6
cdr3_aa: ASSAGWTPLH

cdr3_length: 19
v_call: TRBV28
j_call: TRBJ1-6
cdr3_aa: ASSPRNIGQGLGENNSPLH

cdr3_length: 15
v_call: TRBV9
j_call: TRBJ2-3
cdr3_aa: ASSDPPGRAFPDTQY

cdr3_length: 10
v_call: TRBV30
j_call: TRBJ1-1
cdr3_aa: AGDRGRTEAF

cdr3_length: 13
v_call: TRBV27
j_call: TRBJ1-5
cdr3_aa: ASSSRGLSNQPQH

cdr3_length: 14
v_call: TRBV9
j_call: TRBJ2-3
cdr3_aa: ASSSGTSGSTDTQY

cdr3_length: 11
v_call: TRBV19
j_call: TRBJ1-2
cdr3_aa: ASSIDPGSGYT

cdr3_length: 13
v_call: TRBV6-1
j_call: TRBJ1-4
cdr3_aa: ASSEEGTSGEKLF

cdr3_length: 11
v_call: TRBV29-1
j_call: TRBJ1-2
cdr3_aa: SVDGQGFAGYT

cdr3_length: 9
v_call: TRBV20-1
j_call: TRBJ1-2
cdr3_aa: RLGTDYSYT

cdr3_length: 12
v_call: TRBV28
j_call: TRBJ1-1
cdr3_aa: ASSLPGQGAEAF